The entry below describes one T cell receptor (beta chain). The V gene's germline CDR1 is KGHSH and CDR2 LQKENI. The germline V and J ends were trimmed by 0 bases and 1 base, with 9 bases remaining between them. The CDR3 runs to 15 residues. These data come from a study of glioma-infiltrating T cells after dendritic cell vaccination. For the study at large: Monocyte-derived dendritic cells, cultured 7 to 8 days with IL-4 and GM-CSF, were pulsed with autologous tumor lysate. Patients received three intradermal dendritic cell vaccine injections at biweekly intervals.

The table came from immunoSEQ multiplex PCR; TCRdb's copy has only in-frame clones and leaves some out. The table has tens of thousands of clones, 85% seen once. The sequence was collected from a human donor with glioblastoma. The sequencing here drew on blood, taken before dendritic cell vaccination. The chain combines TRBV18 with TRBJ1-2; D perhaps matches TRBD1 (5 bases). This CDR3 is CASSPPGGDNYGYTF. The CDR3 region has the DNA TGTGCCAGCTCACCACCGGGGGGGGATAACTATGGCTACACCTTC.